This TCR beta chain was recovered during a study of molecular identifiers for immune sequencing clone quantification. This clonotype was counted many times. Antigen specificity is unknown. In preparing bulk TCR libraries, previously described methods and listed TCR primers were used. TCRdb reanalysed the PCR reads using MiXCR and keeps one entry per CDR3 protein. The sample gives about 640,000 distinct CDR3 sequences, 15% to 20% of which show up once; approximately 0.9% is in the top ten. The study, taken as a whole, reports: The share of molecules held by clones above 20 RNA copies was over 98% in effector cells and under 1% in naive cells.

CDR1 SEHNR and CDR2 FQNEAQ come from the germline V gene (reference sequence). This CDR3 region has 12 residues. V lost 6 bases to trimming and J lost 6 bases, with 12 bases between them. Sorting selected naive CD8 T cells with a CD8+CD4-CCR7+CD45RA+ phenotype. This TCR came from a human donor in good health. Some libraries in this study had Jurkat cell RNA spiked in. Sequencing used naive CD8+ T cells from blood, with Jurkat cell RNA spiked in. The subset here: FACS-sorted CD8+CD4-CCR7+CD45RA+ naive T cells. This chain joins TRBV7-9 and TRBJ2-7; unclear D gene. In DNA form, the CDR3 reads TGTGCCAGCAGAGCCATAGGATCCGAGCAGTACTTC. Translation: CASRAIGSEQYF.